One T cell receptor beta chain is described in this entry. Per the original methods: Amplification of reference gene primers provided the estimated nucleated cell counts. This table comes from immunoSEQ multiplex PCR, and its TCRdb copy is limited to in-frame clones, with some not included. The V and J calls and clone size come from that table; D and trimming were worked out from the DNA. This table holds 210,000 or so clones, around 82% found once. The V gene's germline CDR1 is MDHEN and CDR2 SYDVKM. V was pared by 3 bases and J by 10 bases, with 13 bases between. This CDR3 spans 13 amino acids. These data belong to a study of blood T cell repertoires in COVID-19. Across the whole study: From the United States, Italy and Spain came samples of acute and convalescent COVID-19. T cells, B-cell-depleted T cells, or PBMCs provided the cDNA or gDNA that served as material.

V gene TRBV28 combines with J gene TRBJ2-1, with D possibly TRBD1 on 5 matching bases. What was sequenced was peripheral blood. The TCR comes from a man between 45 and 60 years old with active or convalescent COVID-19. This CDR3 reads CASSFPGSVEQFF. DNA of the CDR3: TGTGCCAGCAGTTTCCCAGGGTCAGTCGAGCAGTTCTTC. Looking up the rest from reference TRBV28 and TRBJ2-1 gives the full variable domain: DVKVTQSSRYLVKRTGEKVFLECVQDMDHENMFWYRQDPGLGLRLIYFSYDVKMKEKGDIPEGYSVSREKKERFSLILESASTNQTSMYLCASSFPGSVEQFFGPGTRLTVL.